A selection of T cell receptor beta chains follows, all from one sample in a study of T cells in Graves' hyperthyroidism and ophthalmopathy. Using its own MiXCR run on the multiplex PCR reads, TCRdb lists one record per CDR3 protein. The data contain about 700,000 distinct CDR3 sequences, 13% to 15% of them singletons. Sequenced sample: blood. These receptors all come from a woman younger than 30 with Graves' hyperthyroidism. CDR3s include the opening cysteine and the closing phenylalanine or tryptophan. D genes are given only for firm matches. Only some rows state a clone size, as once, few, many or a class for expanded clones.

TRBD2,few,TRBV7-9,TRBJ2-1,CASSPTHPSGVYNEQFF,TGTGCCAGCTCACCCACCCATCCGAGCGGGGTTTACAATGAGCAGTTCTTC
.,many,TRBV7-8,TRBJ2-3,CASSFRSQGLGASTDTQYF,TGTGCCAGCAGCTTTAGGTCCCAGGGACTCGGGGCTAGCACAGATACGCAGTATTTT
TRBD2,many,TRBV9,TRBJ2-3,CASSVKGGGTDTQYF,TGTGCCAGCAGCGTGAAGGGAGGGGGCACAGATACGCAGTATTTT
TRBD2,few,TRBV28,TRBJ2-3,CATRTSGSATQYF,TGTGCCACCCGGACTAGCGGGAGTGCTACGCAGTATTTT
.,.,TRBV12-3/TRBV12-4,TRBJ2-5,CASSFPGPGETPYF,TGTGCCAGCAGTTTTCCCGGACCTGGGGAGACCCCGTACTTC
.,.,TRBV19,TRBJ2-1,CASSIVPAGTSSYNEQFF,TGTGCCAGTAGTATTGTTCCCGCCGGAACAAGCTCCTACAATGAGCAGTTCTTC
.,few,TRBV29-1,TRBJ2-1,CSVEDGQRDSEQFF,TGCAGCGTTGAAGACGGGCAACGGGACTCTGAGCAGTTCTTC
.,few,TRBV29-1,TRBJ2-7,CSVGAAGSYEQYF,TGCAGCGTTGGGGCGGCAGGTTCATACGAGCAGTACTTC
TRBD1,few,TRBV4-1,TRBJ2-7,CASSLATGLSYEQYF,TGCGCCAGCAGCTTAGCGACAGGGCTGTCCTACGAGCAGTACTTC
.,.,TRBV29-1,TRBJ2-1,CSVERGFYNEQFF,TGCAGCGTCGAGAGGGGATTTTACAATGAGCAGTTCTTC
TRBD2,many,TRBV30,TRBJ2-1,CAWEFAGGPGNEQFF,TGTGCCTGGGAGTTTGCGGGAGGCCCCGGGAATGAGCAGTTCTTC
.,few,TRBV2,TRBJ1-6,CASSQGGRSPLHF,TGTGCCAGCAGCCAAGGGGGGAGGTCACCCCTCCACTTT
.,many,TRBV24-1,TRBJ2-1,CATSDLGAGNNEQFF,TGTGCCACCAGTGATTTAGGGGCGGGAAACAATGAGCAGTTCTTC
.,.,TRBV9,TRBJ2-3,CASSVAGMGTGAPSTDTQYF,TGTGCCAGCAGCGTAGCTGGGATGGGAACCGGCGCACCTTCCACAGATACGCAGTATTTT
TRBD2,few,TRBV12-5,TRBJ2-1,CASGLGAGSYNEQFF,TGTGCTAGTGGTTTGGGAGCGGGATCCTACAATGAGCAGTTCTTC
.,once,TRBV18,TRBJ1-1,CASLQGEAEAFF,TGTGCCAGCTTACAGGGAGAGGCTGAAGCTTTCTTT
.,many,TRBV28,TRBJ2-1,CASSLKEYNEQFF,TGTGCCAGCAGTTTGAAAGAGTACAATGAGCAGTTCTTC
.,.,TRBV25-1,TRBJ2-7,CASSDDAGYYEQYF,TGTGCCAGCAGTGATGACGCGGGGTACTACGAGCAGTACTTC
.,many,TRBV28,TRBJ2-7,CASSSQDRAYEQYF,TGTGCCAGCAGTTCCCAGGACCGCGCCTACGAGCAGTACTTC
TRBD1,.,TRBV6-2/TRBV6-3,TRBJ2-1,CASTRGQGSYNEQFF,TGTGCCAGCACTCGGGGACAGGGCTCCTACAATGAGCAGTTCTTC
TRBD2,.,TRBV4-2,TRBJ2-3,CASSQGRLAGPESQADTQYF,TGTGCCAGCAGCCAAGGCCGGCTAGCGGGACCCGAGAGCCAGGCAGATACGCAGTATTTT
TRBD2,.,TRBV7-2,TRBJ2-1,CASSFLAGGAYNEQFF,TGTGCCAGCAGCTTTCTAGCGGGAGGCGCCTACAATGAGCAGTTCTTC